Described below is a single TCR beta chain sequence and its context. What it recognizes is unknown. The entry originates in a study of monozygotic twins with inflammatory bowel disease. Study observations and caveats: The analysis did not separate different T cell subtypes. No difference in repertoire similarity was seen between concordant and discordant twins, possibly because power was limited.

Without any T cell sorting, total RNA was isolated from whole blood. Via template switching, UMIs carrying a 6-nucleotide sample barcode were introduced. TCRdb reprocessed the 5' RACE reads and stores each CDR3 protein as one record, lacking DNA. Across a few hundred thousand distinct CDR3 sequences, the top ten clones capture under 3% of the sample. The clonotype comes from a human donor with ulcerative colitis or Crohn's disease, or a healthy co-twin of an affected twin (not recorded which). The sample consisted of blood.

CDR3: CAISELRSYNEQFF. The gene calls are TRBV10-3 and TRBJ2-1. CDR1 and CDR2 from the germline V gene are ENHRY and SYGVKD. The CDR3 covers 14 residues.